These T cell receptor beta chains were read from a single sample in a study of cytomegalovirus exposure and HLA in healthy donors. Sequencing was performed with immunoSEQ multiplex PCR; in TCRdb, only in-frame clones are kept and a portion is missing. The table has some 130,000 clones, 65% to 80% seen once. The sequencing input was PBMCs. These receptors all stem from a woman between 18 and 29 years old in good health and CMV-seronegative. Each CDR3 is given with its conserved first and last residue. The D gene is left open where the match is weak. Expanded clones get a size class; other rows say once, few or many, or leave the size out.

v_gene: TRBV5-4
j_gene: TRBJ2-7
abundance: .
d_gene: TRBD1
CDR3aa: CASSLDRGDEQYF
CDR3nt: TGTGCCAGCAGCTTGGACAGGGGAGACGAGCAGTACTTC

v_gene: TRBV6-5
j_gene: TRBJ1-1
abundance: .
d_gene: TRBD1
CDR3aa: CASSSTGGGNTEAFF
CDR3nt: TGTGCCAGCAGTTCGACAGGGGGAGGGAACACTGAAGCTTTCTTT

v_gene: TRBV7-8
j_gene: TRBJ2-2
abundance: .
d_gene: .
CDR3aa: CASSASSVPGELFF
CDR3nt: TGTGCCAGCAGCGCTTCTAGCGTCCCCGGGGAGCTGTTTTTT

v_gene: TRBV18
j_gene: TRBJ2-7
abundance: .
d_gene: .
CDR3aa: CASSSGTLDSYEQYF
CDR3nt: TGTGCCAGCTCGTCCGGGACACTCGATTCCTACGAGCAGTACTTC

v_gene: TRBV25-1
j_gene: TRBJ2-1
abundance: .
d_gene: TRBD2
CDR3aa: CATSSGRYNEQFF
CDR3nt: TGTGCCACCTCTAGCGGGAGGTACAATGAGCAGTTCTTC

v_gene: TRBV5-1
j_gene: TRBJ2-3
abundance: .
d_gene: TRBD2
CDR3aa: CASSLAAIADTQYF
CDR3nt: TGCGCCAGCAGCCTAGCGGCTATAGCAGATACGCAGTATTTT

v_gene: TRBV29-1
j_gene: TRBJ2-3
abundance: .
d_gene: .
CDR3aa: CSGNRDPDTQYF
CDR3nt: TGCAGCGGTAACAGGGACCCAGATACGCAGTATTTT

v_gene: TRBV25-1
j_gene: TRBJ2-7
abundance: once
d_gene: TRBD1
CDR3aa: CASRRTGVWEQYF
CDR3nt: TGTGCCAGCAGGCGTACAGGGGTGTGGGAGCAGTACTTC

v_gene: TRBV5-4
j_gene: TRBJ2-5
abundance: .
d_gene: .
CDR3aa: CASSDRQLSSETQYF
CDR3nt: TGTGCCAGCAGCGATCGACAGTTATCCTCGGAGACCCAGTACTTC

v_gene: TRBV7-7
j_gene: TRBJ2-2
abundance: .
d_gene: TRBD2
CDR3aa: CASSHLCPPTSGRSTGELFF
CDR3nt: TGTGCCAGCAGCCACCTTTGTCCCCCTACTAGCGGGAGAAGCACCGGGGAGCTGTTTTTT

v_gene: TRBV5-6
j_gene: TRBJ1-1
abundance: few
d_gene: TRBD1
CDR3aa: CASSLEGADTEAFF
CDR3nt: TGTGCCAGCAGCTTGGAGGGGGCTGACACTGAAGCTTTCTTT

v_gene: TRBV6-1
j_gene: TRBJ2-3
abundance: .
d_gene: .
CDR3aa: CAINADTQYF
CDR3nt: TGTGCCATCAATGCGGATACGCAGTATTTT

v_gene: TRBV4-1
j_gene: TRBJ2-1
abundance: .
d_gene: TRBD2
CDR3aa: CASSQATSGSAFF
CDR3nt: TGCGCCAGCAGCCAAGCGACTAGCGGGTCTGCGTTCTTC

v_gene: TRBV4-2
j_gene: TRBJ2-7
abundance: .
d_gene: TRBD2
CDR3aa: CASSQARGRGRILAGGYEQYF
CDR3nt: TGTGCCAGCAGCCAAGCCCGGGGCAGGGGAAGAATACTAGCGGGGGGCTACGAGCAGTACTTC

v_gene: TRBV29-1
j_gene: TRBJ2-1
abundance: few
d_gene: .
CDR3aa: CSVEDGDFYNEQFF
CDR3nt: TGCAGCGTCGAGGACGGGGACTTCTACAATGAGCAGTTCTTC

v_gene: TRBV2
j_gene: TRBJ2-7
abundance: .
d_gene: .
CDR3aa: CASGLSQETSF
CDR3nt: TGTGCCAGCGGCCTATCCCAGGAAACGTCCTTC

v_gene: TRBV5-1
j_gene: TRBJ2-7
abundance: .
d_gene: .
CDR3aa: CASSLNPSGSSYEQYF
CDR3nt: TGCGCCAGCAGCTTGAACCCTTCCGGGAGCAGCTACGAGCAGTACTTC

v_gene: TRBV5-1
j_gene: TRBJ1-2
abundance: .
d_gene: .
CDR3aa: CASSRGTDYGYTF
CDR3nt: TGCGCCAGCAGCCGTGGAACAGATTATGGCTACACCTTC

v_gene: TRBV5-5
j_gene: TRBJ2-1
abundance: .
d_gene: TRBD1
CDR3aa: CASSTGQVAYNEQFF
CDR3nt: TGTGCCAGCAGCACCGGACAGGTAGCCTACAATGAGCAGTTCTTC

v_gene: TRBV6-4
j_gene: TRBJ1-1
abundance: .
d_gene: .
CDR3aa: CASRSGAGQNTEAFF
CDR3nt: TGTGCCAGCCGAAGCGGGGCAGGGCAAAACACTGAAGCTTTCTTT

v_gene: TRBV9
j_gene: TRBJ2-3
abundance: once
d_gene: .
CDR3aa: CASSVRRDTDTQYF
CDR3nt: TGTGCCAGCAGCGTACGGAGGGACACAGATACGCAGTATTTT

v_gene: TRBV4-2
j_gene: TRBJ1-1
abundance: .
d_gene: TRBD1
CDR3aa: CASSRSARQGYTEAFF
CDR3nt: TGTGCCAGCAGCCGGAGTGCGAGACAGGGATACACTGAAGCTTTCTTT

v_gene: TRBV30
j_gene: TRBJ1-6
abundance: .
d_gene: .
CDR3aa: CAWSETAGSPLHF
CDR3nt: TGTGCCTGGAGTGAAACTGCGGGGTCACCCCTCCACTTT

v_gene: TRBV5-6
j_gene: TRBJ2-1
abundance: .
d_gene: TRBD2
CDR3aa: CASSKSGRLYNEQFF
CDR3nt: TGTGCCAGCAGTAAAAGCGGGAGGCTATACAATGAGCAGTTCTTC

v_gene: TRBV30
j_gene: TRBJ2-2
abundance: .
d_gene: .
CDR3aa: CANGVSTGELFF
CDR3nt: TGTGCCAACGGGGTTTCTACCGGGGAGCTGTTTTTT

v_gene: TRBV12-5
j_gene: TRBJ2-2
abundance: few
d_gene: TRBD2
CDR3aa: CASGLSAGGPPGELFF
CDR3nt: TGTGCTAGTGGTTTGTCGGCGGGAGGGCCACCCGGGGAGCTGTTTTTT

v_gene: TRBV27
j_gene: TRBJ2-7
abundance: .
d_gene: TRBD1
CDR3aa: CASSLGGTGPYEQYF
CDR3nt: TGTGCCAGCAGTTTAGGCGGGACAGGGCCCTACGAGCAGTACTTC

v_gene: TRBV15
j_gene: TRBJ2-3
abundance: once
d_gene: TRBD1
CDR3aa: CATSRGETGGPWGTDTQYF
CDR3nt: TGTGCCACCAGCAGAGGCGAGACAGGGGGCCCCTGGGGCACAGATACGCAGTATTTT

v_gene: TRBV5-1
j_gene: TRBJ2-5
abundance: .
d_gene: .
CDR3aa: CASSLVLLETQYF
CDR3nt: TGCGCCAGCAGCTTGGTCCTCCTAGAGACCCAGTACTTC

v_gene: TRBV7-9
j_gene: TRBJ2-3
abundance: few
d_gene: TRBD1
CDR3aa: CASSYDLTGGTDTQYF
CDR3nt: TGTGCCAGCAGTTACGATTTAACAGGGGGGACAGATACGCAGTATTTT

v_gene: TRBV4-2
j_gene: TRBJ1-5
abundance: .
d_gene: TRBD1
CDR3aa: CASSQGQGSNQPQHF
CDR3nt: TGTGCCAGCAGCCAGGGACAGGGGTCCAATCAGCCCCAGCATTTT

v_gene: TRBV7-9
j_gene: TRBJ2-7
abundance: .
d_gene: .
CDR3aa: CASSLDITYEQYF
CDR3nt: TGTGCCAGCAGCTTAGACATCACCTACGAGCAGTACTTC

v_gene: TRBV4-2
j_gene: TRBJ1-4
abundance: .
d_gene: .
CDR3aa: CASSQETGRGEKLFF
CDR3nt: TGTGCCAGCAGCCAAGAGACGGGCAGGGGTGAAAAACTGTTTTTT

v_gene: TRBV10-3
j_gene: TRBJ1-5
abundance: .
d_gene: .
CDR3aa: CAISDPQGGGGNQPQHF
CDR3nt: TGTGCCATCAGTGATCCACAGGGTGGGGGCGGCAATCAGCCCCAGCATTTT

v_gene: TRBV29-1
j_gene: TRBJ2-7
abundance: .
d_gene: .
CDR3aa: CSVAQGGHEQYF
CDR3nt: TGCAGCGTTGCCCAGGGCGGCCACGAGCAGTACTTC

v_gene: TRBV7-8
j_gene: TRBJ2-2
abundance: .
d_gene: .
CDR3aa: CASSLIPNTGELFF
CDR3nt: TGTGCCAGCAGCTTAATCCCTAACACCGGGGAGCTGTTTTTT

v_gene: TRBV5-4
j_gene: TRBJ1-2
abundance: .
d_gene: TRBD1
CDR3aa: CASRRDSHGRGYTF
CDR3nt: TGTGCCAGCAGACGGGACAGTCATGGCCGTGGCTACACCTTC

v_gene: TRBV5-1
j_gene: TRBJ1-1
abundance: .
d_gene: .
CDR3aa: CASIPPMNTEAFF
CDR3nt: TGCGCCAGCATCCCCCCCATGAACACTGAAGCTTTCTTT

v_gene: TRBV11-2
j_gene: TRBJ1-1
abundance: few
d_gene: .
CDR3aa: CASSLLTGSNTEAFF
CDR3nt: TGTGCCAGCAGCTTATTAACGGGATCGAACACTGAAGCTTTCTTT

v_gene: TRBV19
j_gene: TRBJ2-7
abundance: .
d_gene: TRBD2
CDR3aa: CASSIGGLAGEQYF
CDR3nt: TGTGCCAGTAGTATAGGTGGACTAGCGGGAGAGCAGTACTTC

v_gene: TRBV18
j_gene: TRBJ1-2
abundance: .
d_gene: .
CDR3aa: CASSPLGKGANYGYTF
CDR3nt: TGTGCCAGCTCACCACTCGGGAAAGGAGCTAACTATGGCTACACCTTC

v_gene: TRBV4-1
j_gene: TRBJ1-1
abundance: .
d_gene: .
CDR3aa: CASSGGRVENTEAFF
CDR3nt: TGCGCCAGCAGCGGTGGTCGGGTAGAGAACACTGAAGCTTTCTTT

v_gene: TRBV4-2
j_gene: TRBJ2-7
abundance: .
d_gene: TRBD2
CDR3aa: CASRTSGSSYEQYF
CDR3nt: TGTGCCTCCAGGACTAGCGGGAGTAGCTACGAGCAGTACTTC

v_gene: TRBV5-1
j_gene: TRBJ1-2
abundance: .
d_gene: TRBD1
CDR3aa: CASSLGQGDGYTF
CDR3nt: TGCGCCAGCAGCCTAGGACAGGGGGATGGCTACACCTTC

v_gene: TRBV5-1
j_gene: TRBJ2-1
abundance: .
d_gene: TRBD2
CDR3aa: CASSPPGLAGWQQFF
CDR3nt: TGCGCCAGCAGCCCTCCGGGACTAGCGGGATGGCAACAGTTCTTC

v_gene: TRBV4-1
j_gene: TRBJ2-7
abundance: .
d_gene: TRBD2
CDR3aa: CASSPRLAGGHEQYF
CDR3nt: TGCGCCAGCAGTCCGAGACTAGCGGGAGGCCACGAGCAGTACTTC

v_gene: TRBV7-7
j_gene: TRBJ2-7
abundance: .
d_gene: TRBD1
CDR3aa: CASSPSGTGTEQYF
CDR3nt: TGTGCCAGCAGCCCCTCCGGGACAGGCACCGAGCAGTACTTC

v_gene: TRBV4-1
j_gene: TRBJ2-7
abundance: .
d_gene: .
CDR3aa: CASSPQPDRGTEQYF
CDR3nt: TGCGCCAGCAGCCCCCAACCGGACCGGGGGACCGAGCAGTACTTC

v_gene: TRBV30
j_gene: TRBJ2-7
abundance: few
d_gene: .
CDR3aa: CAWSVDRSYEQYF
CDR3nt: TGTGCCTGGAGTGTAGACAGGAGCTACGAGCAGTACTTC

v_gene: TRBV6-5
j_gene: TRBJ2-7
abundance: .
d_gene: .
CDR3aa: CASTGDSYEQYF
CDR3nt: TGTGCCAGCACAGGCGATTCCTACGAGCAGTACTTC